This TCR beta chain was sequenced in a study of blood T cell repertoires in COVID-19. Measured with immunoSEQ multiplex PCR; TCRdb has only the in-frame clones, and not every one. The sample includes roughly 100,000 clones, approximately 86% seen only once; the top ten take roughly 2%. CDR3 length equals 13 residues. The germline CDR1 and CDR2 sequences are ENHRY and SYGVKD. Between the trimmed V and J ends, which lost 8 bases and 5 bases, there was a span of 16 bases. The genes are TRBV10-3 and TRBJ2-7, with D maybe TRBD2 (8 bases). Source material: peripheral blood. The sequence was obtained from a man aged 45-65 years with COVID-19, enrolled during active disease. The CDR3 spells CAIQTGTRNEQYF. The CDR3 region has the DNA TGTGCCATCCAGACAGGGACTAGGAACGAGCAGTACTTC.